Here is one T cell receptor (beta chain) with its context. Its matching antigen is unknown. Then a second PCR, running roughly 7 to 11 cycles, was carried out with a sample-barcoded 5' primer and a J-beta primer mix. One entry per CDR3 protein results from TCRdb running MiXCR on the 5' RACE reads. This table holds fewer than 2,000,000 distinct CDR3 sequences, around 40% found once. The sample is drawn from a study of blood T cells in healthy people across ages. Whole-study findings and limits: Naive T cell percentage by flow cytometry tracked strongly with beta diversity.

Trimming pared 0 bases from V and 3 bases from J, leaving 15 bases between. The V gene's germline CDR1 is LGHDT and CDR2 YNNKEL (reference sequence). The CDR3 extends over 17 amino acids. Donors were systemically healthy Caucasian individuals from Russia aged 6 to 90 years. The TCR comes from a human donor in good health. This chain joins TRBV3-1 and TRBJ2-1, with no clear D. Sequenced: blood. CDR3 sequence (DNA): TGTGCCAGCAGCCAAGATCCGCCTACCGCGAGCTACAATGAGCAGTTCTTC. Its protein product is CASSQDPPTASYNEQFF.